The clone carrying this TCR beta chain was detected once. These data come from a study of early stage breast cancer tumors. The repertoire was sequenced with immunoSEQ multiplex PCR; TCRdb's copy has only in-frame clones and lacks some. The profile shows about 9,600 clones, around 66% of them singletons. This CDR3 is 13 amino acids long. Germline CDR1 is SGHAT and CDR2 is FQNNGV. V shed 1 base and J shed 8 bases, with 11 bases lying between them. This chain uses TRBV11-2 with TRBJ1-2; unclear D gene. The clonotype comes from a person in their 60s with breast cancer. Material: breast tumor tissue. In DNA form, the CDR3 reads TGTGCCAGCAGCTTAGTTCATCCCGGGGGCTACACCTTC. It is translated as CASSLVHPGGYTF.